The 15 T cell receptor beta chains reported below all come from one sample, sequenced in a study of blood T cell repertoires in COVID-19 (TCRdb year 2020). The library was obtained by the immunoSEQ multiplex PCR assay. TCRdb holds this immuneACCESS table with in-frame rearrangements only. Some clones are missing; in checked studies, unresolved V genes explain under half, and the rest has no known cause. Across this sample there are about 52,000 clones, with under 90% seen only once. Of the sample, 7% to 9% falls within the top ten clones. The sequencing input was peripheral blood. The source is a man of 80 years or more with active or convalescent COVID-19.

In its sample, this clone was seen once. V and J are TRBV6-5 and TRBJ1-6; TRBD1 aligns across 9 bases. Germline V lookup: CDR1 MNHEY, CDR2 SVGAGI. This CDR3 region has 16 residues. V gave up 2 bases and J gave up 8 bases; unmatched junction bases: 7. CDR3 in amino acids: CASSYLPGQGYSPLHF. CDR3 nucleotides: TGTGCCAGCAGTTACCTCCCGGGACAGGGCTATTCACCCCTCCACTTT.

V gene TRBV7-2 combines with J gene TRBJ2-1; 11 bases fit TRBD2. The CDR3 extends over 16 amino acids. The V and J ends lost 5 bases and 4 bases, in that order; junction bases with no gene match: 7. From germline, CDR1 is SGHTA and CDR2 FQGNSA. For the CDR3, the DNA is TGTGCCAGCAGCCCCGTAGCGGGAGGGTGGTACAATGAGCAGTTCTTC. Protein: CASSPVAGGWYNEQFF.

This clone has just a few counts. The rearrangement joins TRBV28 to TRBJ1-2; weak D call: TRBD1 (5 bases). Germline CDR1 is MDHEN and CDR2 is SYDVKM. The length of the CDR3 is 12 residues. V was shortened by 6 bases and J by 10 bases, with 15 bases between the two germline ends. CDR3 sequence: CASRIGGGIYTF. DNA of the CDR3: TGTGCCAGCAGGATTGGCGGGGGGATCTACACCTTC.

The chain is built from TRBV19 and TRBJ2-7, with TRBD1 matching over 12 bases. The V and J ends lost 3 bases and 5 bases, in that order; junction bases with no gene match: 5. CDR1 and CDR2 from the germline V gene are LNHDA and SQIVND (reference sequence). The CDR3 runs to 15 residues. CDR3 nucleotide sequence: TGTGCCAGTAGTATGGGGACAGGGGGCAGCGACGAGCAGTACTTC. Residues: CASSMGTGGSDEQYF.

The chain joins TRBV12-3 or TRBV12-4 to TRBJ2-4; D call uncertain. The CDR3 runs to 12 residues. The V end was cut by 6 bases, the J end by 7 bases, with 10 bases between. The CDR3 region is CASSLNMNIQYF. In DNA, the CDR3 is TGTGCCAGCAGCCTCAACATGAACATTCAGTACTTC.

This clone was detected a few times. V usage is TRBV5-1 and J usage is TRBJ2-1; TRBD2 aligns across 11 bases. Germline V gene lookup returns CDR1 SGHRS and CDR2 YFSETQ. V dropped 4 bases and J dropped 4; count of bases not matched to a gene: 16. This CDR3 comprises 19 residues. The CDR3 coding sequence is TGCGCCAGCAGCCACGGGACTAGCGGAAGTAGAAGAACATACAATGAGCAGTTCTTC. Translation gives CASSHGTSGSRRTYNEQFF.

This sequence joins TRBV7-2 and TRBJ1-2, with D perhaps TRBD1 (5 bases). Deletions cut 0 bases from V and 6 bases from J, with 17 bases between. The germline CDR1 and CDR2 sequences are SGHTA and FQGNSA. The CDR3 covers 16 residues. CDR3 in amino acids: CASSLAREPGENGYTF. The CDR3 nucleotides read TGTGCCAGCAGCTTAGCTCGCGAGCCGGGGGAGAATGGCTACACCTTC.

The chain links TRBV6-2 or TRBV6-3 to TRBJ2-7; TRBD2 matches 10 bases. This CDR3 has 14 amino acids. CDR1 is MNHEY, CDR2 SVGEGT, per germline. Unmatched junction bases numbered 12, after V lost 6 bases and J lost 10 bases. For the CDR3, the DNA is TGTGCCAGCAGCTCCCTCGGGCTAGCGGGAGACCAGTACTTC. Translation gives CASSSLGLAGDQYF.

This clone was counted only a few times. The chain employs TRBV7-2 and TRBJ2-7; possible D gene TRBD1, 5 bases. Trimming removed 1 base at V and 2 bases at J, with 9 bases between. Germline lookup yields CDR1 SGHTA and CDR2 FQGNSA. This CDR3 spans 14 amino acids. CDR3 residues: CASSLEPGTYEQYF. CDR3 sequence (DNA): TGTGCCAGCAGCTTAGAACCAGGGACCTACGAGCAGTACTTC.

There are a few counts of this clone. The CDR3 sequence: CASSFSTGTEETQYF. CDR3 in DNA: TGTGCCAGCAGTTTTTCCACCGGGACTGAAGAGACCCAGTACTTC. The J gene is TRBJ2-5, the V gene TRBV9, with D possibly TRBD2 on 6 matching bases. CDR1 and CDR2 (germline): SGDLS, YYNGEE. The CDR3 consists of 15 residues. Trimming took 5 bases from V and 3 from J, leaving 17 bases between them.

This clone was observed a few times. V gene TRBV28 combines with J gene TRBJ1-2; D ambiguous. The V end was cut by 6 bases, the J end by 7 bases, with 21 bases between. The V gene's germline CDR1 is MDHEN and CDR2 SYDVKM. The CDR3 length is 15 residues. In nucleotides, the CDR3 is TGTGCCAGCAGGCCTAGCCAGCCTGGTGTGCGTGGCTACACCTTC. Residues: CASRPSQPGVRGYTF.

The V and J genes are TRBV7-2 and TRBJ2-3; TRBD2 aligns across 14 bases. Germline CDR1 and CDR2: SGHTA and FQGNSA. CDR3 length: 18 residues. With V trimmed by 6 bases and J by 5 bases, 13 bases remained unmatched. The CDR3: CASSKTSGRASEGDTQYF. The CDR3 nucleotides read TGTGCCAGCAGTAAGACTAGCGGGAGGGCCTCCGAGGGAGATACGCAGTATTTT.

This clone is a singleton in its sample. The chain couples TRBV12-3 or TRBV12-4 to TRBJ1-1; D gene ambiguous. Trimming cost V 6 bases and J 7 bases, with 12 bases left between them. This CDR3 is built from 12 residues. In nucleotides, the CDR3 is TGTGCCAGCAGGACTCCTTGGGTTGAAGCTTTCTTT. Translating it yields CASRTPWVEAFF.

The chain recombines TRBV21-1 with TRBJ1-4; TRBD1 is the table's D call, not checked against the DNA. TRBV21-1 is labeled a pseudogene. CDR3 length: 17 residues. The DNA for the CDR3 is TGTGCCAGCAGCAAAACTAGGACAGTTGCAACTAATGAAAAACTGTTTTTT. Its protein product is CASSKTRTVATNEKLFF.

This chain joins TRBV14 and TRBJ2-7; D might be TRBD1 (5 bases). The CDR3 loop spans 15 amino acids. Germline V gives CDR1 SGHDN, CDR2 FVKESK. V lost 2 bases, J lost 3 bases, and 14 bases lay in between. The CDR3 DNA follows: TGTGCCAGCAGCCAAAGACAGTCTAGATTCTACGAGCAGTACTTC. Encoded protein: CASSQRQSRFYEQYF.